This T cell receptor (beta chain) was recovered during a study of blood T cells in healthy people across ages (dated by TCRdb to 2015 to 2017). Background for the entire study: Template switching captured roughly one uniquely barcoded TCR beta cDNA molecule per two T cells in model experiments. The donors were split into four age groups: young (average about 16 years), middle-aged (around 37), aged (approximately 60) and long-lived (approximately 80). The study analyzed two additional independent replicas of 1 million unique cDNA reads from the same blood draw for two donors, one aged 18 to 30 and one aged 80 or older. To track age-related changes in TCR beta repertoire diversity, the study relied on deep sequencing normalized with unique cDNA molecular identifiers. General findings and caveats noted by the study authors: Observed TCR beta diversity per million T cells fell roughly linearly with age, and a significant reduction was already apparent by age about 36. Bulk unsorted PBMC profiling prevented conclusive comparison of naive and antigen-experienced compartments. Compared with the aged group, the long-lived group had more naive CD4+ T cells, fewer expanded clones and increased TCR diversity, a pattern suggesting age selection. Observed TCR beta diversity correlated strongly with the percentage of naive T cells measured by flow cytometry. Donor CMV infection status was unknown, potentially confounding age-related changes in expanded clonotypes. Total diversity estimates from one million sequenced T cells were considered lower bounds and underestimates.

Libraries were prepared through 5' RACE. Sequencing relied on an Illumina HiSeq 2500. A second about 7 to 12 cycle PCR used a sample-barcoded 5' primer and a J-beta primer mix. Each TCR beta cDNA molecule received a unique molecular identifier from a template-switch 5' adaptor carrying 12 random nucleotides. Each sample yielded at least 2.5 million CDR3-containing paired-end reads. The Mint cDNA synthesis kit, primed by a TRBC-specific oligonucleotide, was used to synthesize first-strand cDNA from all RNA. All cDNA was treated with uracil-DNA glycosylase and then went through a first 18-cycle PCR with the universal primers M1SS and BC2_uni_R. In the source study's methods: Each sample was normalized by randomly selecting 1 million high-quality reads, each carrying a distinct molecular identifier. Instead of being binned into consensus sequences, reads that shared molecular identifiers were thrown out. MiTCR, set to a Q25 quality threshold and the strictest error-elimination algorithm, was used for CDR3 identification, clonotype clustering and error correction. A nonparametric unseen species model using Euler transformation provided a lower-bound estimate of total TCR beta diversity. TCRdb redid the processing of the public reads, applying fastp at Q25 and MiXCR, and retained in-frame beta chains. Every entry covers one CDR3 protein and lists the most common genes and DNA from its rows. Clone size and V and J calls follow TCRdb, not the original study. The sample contains approximately 800,000 distinct CDR3 sequences, 25% to 30% of them found a single time. In total, the top ten clones hold 3% of the sample.

This clonotype was counted between two and nine times. There is no known antigen for this receptor. Base qualities are not recorded, but no much larger clone differs from it by a single base. Trimming leaves V shorter by 4 bases and J shorter by 6 bases, with the junction holding 18 bases beyond the gene matches. The germline V gene specifies MDHEN as CDR1 and SYDVKM as CDR2. The CDR3 covers 19 residues, taking in both the cysteine and the phenylalanine. Just CDR3 DNA is preserved here, 57 bases in frame from base 1. The donors were roughly 38 Caucasian individuals from Russia, aged roughly 6 to 100 years, who were systemically healthy. Each donor gave 8.5 to 10 milliliters of peripheral blood, collected into EDTA-treated Vacutainer tubes. Ficoll-Paque density-gradient centrifugation was used to isolate PBMCs, with at least 7 million obtained per sample. Total RNA was extracted from PBMCs with Trizol reagent, with at least 5 micrograms obtained per sample. For every donor, flow cytometry on a PBMC aliquot measured the percentage of naive CD45RAhigh/CD27high T cells.

The same data also contributed to another study, on T cells of mothers and their children. The second paper states: Nine systemically healthy Caucasian individuals served as donors, namely three mothers together with their six children. cDNA synthesis consumed the entire amount of extracted RNA, loaded at 1.5 ug RNA in each 15 ul reaction. In the second PCR, the M1S primer introduced both the sample barcodes and 2-4 random nucleotides. More than 8.5 million TCR beta CDR3 reads were obtained from each mother, and some 3.3 million reads were obtained from each child. Thymic selection similarly shapes TCR recombination output in related and unrelated pairs, with minor effect from inherited differences. Normalized repertoire overlap in related mother-child pairs was always slightly higher than in unrelated mother-child pairs, but the difference was never significant. Persistent microchimeric T cell clones were not detected, at a sensitivity of about 100 clones per million clonotypes. To look for features that set related mother-child pairs apart from unrelated individuals, the researchers ran deep NGS to compare the TCR beta repertoires of mothers and children. On average, the children were roughly 12 +/- 4 years old, while the mothers were about 37 +/- 4 years old. Libraries were sequenced on Illumina HiSeq 2000 with 100+100 nt paired-end reads after adapter ligation with NEBNext reagents. To prevent cross-contamination, the mother and child libraries were prepared a month apart and were sequenced in separate runs. Between roughly 500,000 and 2,300,000 distinct TCR beta clonotypes were identified per donor. Naive TCR beta clonotypes were estimated from low-frequency clonotypes matched to each donor's FACS-determined naive share, without sorting.

Sample: blood. In this chain, TRBV28 is recombined with TRBJ2-1; 10 bases in the junction line up with TRBD2. The origin of this receptor is a boy younger than 18 in good health. The DNA is as follows: TGTGCCAGCAGTTCTTTTAAGGGACTCAGCGGGGGGGCGGGCAATGAGCAGTTCTTC. Translated, it reads CASSSFKGLSGGAGNEQFF.